This TCR beta chain derives from a study of T cell repertoires in cytomegalovirus infection (dated by TCRdb to between 2019 and 2020). In the study overall: Donor HLA type was relevant to the analysis, as public TCR beta signatures indicated carriage of CMV infection together with the matching HLA type.

Summary of the overall study and its limitations: The ex vivo response was dominated by HLA-C-restricted CMV-specific TCR beta clonotypes, and the single most frequent clonotype in two of eight donors was supplied by these HLA-C-restricted clonotypes. In both this cohort and an independent cohort of several hundred donors, the cumulative frequency of public TCR beta family members distinguished carriers of CMV infection plus the relevant HLA type.

The CDR1 and CDR2 encoded by the germline V gene (reference sequence) are DFQATT and SNEGSKA. V drops 3 bases and J drops 4 bases, leaving 13 bases in between. The CDR3 goes from the cysteine to the phenylalanine over 14 residues. CDR3 DNA is the only sequence kept; it has 42 bases, read in frame from the first base. This clonotype was seen a few times. It lacks a known antigen. Base qualities are not provided; no much larger clone lies one nucleotide away. The sequencer listed for this sample is Illumina HiSeq 1500. Starting from the raw public reads, TCRdb applied fastp trimming at Q25, assembled clones with MiXCR and retained in-frame beta chains. CDR3 protein duplicates are merged, each entry listing the most common genes and DNA. The sample yields about 320,000 distinct CDR3 sequences; 9.5% were counted once. About 4.5% of the sample is in the top ten clones.

Specimen: PBMCs. Recombination joined TRBV20-1 with TRBJ2-1; possibly the D gene is TRBD2, per 5 matching bases. This sequence originates from a human donor in good health (CMV status not recorded). Some clones in this sample may be carry-over from other donors' samples. The DNA reads TGCAGTGCTAGCGGGGAGACCTCTTACAATGAGCAGTTCTTC. Protein translation: CSASGETSYNEQFF.